What follows are 19 T cell receptor beta chains derived from one specimen sequenced in a study of blood T cells in healthy people across ages. It was with a sample-barcoded 5' primer and a J-beta primer mix that a second PCR of roughly 7 to 12 cycles was run. A single record per CDR3 protein comes from TCRdb applying MiXCR to the 5' RACE reads. The data show under 800,000 distinct CDR3 sequences, with over 20% seen just once and roughly 3.4% held by the top ten. Sequenced material: blood. The receptors here all came from a man aged 65 to 85 in good health.

The chain has TRBV5-1 and TRBJ2-3; TRBD2 agrees at 11 bases. The CDR3 spans 17 residues. In germline, CDR1 is SGHRS, CDR2 YFSETQ. The V and J ends lost 3 bases and 1 base, in that order; junction bases with no gene match: 7. CDR3 bases: TGCGCCAGCAGCTGGGGGACTAGCGGATACCGCACAGATACGCAGTATTTT. This sequence encodes CASSWGTSGYRTDTQYF. Using reference TRBV5-1 and TRBJ2-3 for the parts outside the CDR3, the full variable domain is KAGVTQTPRYLIKTRGQQVTLSCSPISGHRSVSWYQQTPGQGLQFLFEYFSETQRNKGNFPGRFSGRQFSNSRSEMNVSTLELGDSALYLCASSWGTSGYRTDTQYFGPGTRLTVL.

This clonotype was recorded a few times. V is TRBV5-1 and J is TRBJ2-5; 8 bases match TRBD2. TRBJ2-1 explains the end of the DNA better; the J call may be wrong. The germline V gene encodes CDR1 SGHRS and CDR2 YFSETQ. The CDR3 totals 15 residues. The chain's CDR3 is CASSLGTRNTNEQFF. The DNA of the CDR3 is TGCGCCAGCAGCTTAGGGACTAGAAACACCAATGAGCAGTTCTTC.

The V and J genes are TRBV11-2 and TRBJ2-4, with D unresolved. In germline, CDR1 is SGHAT, CDR2 FQNNGV. The CDR3 sequence is 14 residues long. V lost 3 bases, J lost 6 bases, and 12 bases lay in between. The CDR3 DNA reads TGTGCCAGCAGCTTTAAACCGGACCGAAACATTCAGTACTTC. Its protein is CASSFKPDRNIQYF.

The chain recombines TRBV20-1 with TRBJ2-3, with 15 bases matching TRBD2. J was trimmed by 4 bases and V by 4 bases; bases with no gene match: 3. This CDR3 has 15 amino acids. The germline V gene has CDR1 DFQATT and CDR2 SNEGSKA (reference sequence). The CDR3 coding sequence is TGCAGTGCTAAAGGGACTAGCGGGAGGTCAGATACGCAGTATTTT. Translating it yields CSAKGTSGRSDTQYF.

This clonotype was observed a handful of times. V is TRBV7-2 and J is TRBJ1-3; TRBD1 aligns across 9 bases. Per germline, CDR1 SGHTA and CDR2 FQGNSA. V trimming: 2 bases; J trimming: 0 bases; junction bases outside the gene matches: 5. The length of the CDR3 is 17 residues. The CDR3 loop is CASSLKTGGTSGNTIYF. Here the CDR3 DNA reads TGTGCCAGCAGCTTAAAGACAGGGGGAACCTCTGGAAACACCATATATTTT.

Comment on this clonotype: This CDR3 fails to terminate in the conserved phenylalanine or tryptophan, so it likely reflects a read error. This chain joins TRBV20-1 and TRBJ2-1; 9 bases agree with TRBD2. Losses at the gene ends were 3 bases for V and 1 base for J; bases not matched to a gene: 10. CDR1 and CDR2 (germline): DFQATT, SNEGSKA (reference sequence). The CDR3 length is 17 residues. The DNA of the CDR3 is TGCAGTGCTAGTGTGCGGGAGGGCCTCGGGTCCTACAATGAGCAGTTCCTC. It specifies CSASVREGLGSYNEQFL.

This clonotype was recorded many times. The chain couples TRBV10-3 to TRBJ2-1; 12 nucleotides match TRBD2. Germline V gene sequence: CDR1 ENHRY, CDR2 SYGVKD. After removal of 5 bases from V and 6 bases from J, the junction contained 11 bases not matched to a gene. The CDR3 has 17 amino acids. CDR3 region: CAISRRATSGSLNEQFF. CDR3 DNA sequence: TGTGCCATCAGTCGGCGGGCGACTAGCGGGAGTCTCAATGAGCAGTTCTTC.

Only one count was recorded for this clonotype. The rearrangement links TRBV11-2 to TRBJ2-1, with 11 bases lining up with TRBD1. This CDR3 is 15 amino acids long. Germline lookup yields CDR1 SGHAT and CDR2 FQNNGV. J gave up 4 bases and V 7 bases, and 6 bases lay outside the gene matches. The CDR3 region is CASTRTGGGYNEQFF. Written as DNA, the CDR3 is TGTGCCAGCACCAGGACAGGGGGCGGGTACAATGAGCAGTTCTTC.

This clonotype was observed a few times. The J gene is TRBJ2-5, the V gene TRBV20-1; possible D gene TRBD2, 7 bases. The ends were cut back, 5 bases at V and 3 bases at J, with 25 bases in the middle. This CDR3 has 17 amino acids. The V gene's germline CDR1 is DFQATT and CDR2 SNEGSKA (reference sequence). CDR3 sequence: CSAAQTGAGVWEETQYF. The CDR3 nucleotides read TGCAGTGCTGCCCAAACGGGGGCGGGAGTCTGGGAAGAGACCCAGTACTTC.

This clonotype was picked up a small number of times. J is TRBJ2-7 and V is TRBV12-3 or TRBV12-4, with D possibly called TRBD1 or TRBD2 (5 bases each). There are 14 residues in the CDR3. The germline V and J ends were trimmed by 3 bases and 3 bases, with 12 bases remaining between them. CDR3 residues: CASSLQGPLYEQYF. The DNA of the CDR3 is TGTGCCAGCAGTTTGCAGGGACCCCTCTACGAGCAGTACTTC.

In regard to this clonotype: Germline and junction disagree at one end, which may indicate a read error. The chain has TRBV20-1 and TRBJ2-7; 8 nucleotides align to TRBD2. Looked up from germline, CDR1 is DFQATT and CDR2 is SNEGSKA (reference sequence). CDR3 length: 17 residues. CDR3 coding DNA: TGCAGTGCTAGAGTCTCTAGCGGGCGAGGACCGTTCTACGAGCGGTACTTC. Its protein is CSARVSSGRGPFYERYF.

This clonotype has at least ten counts. The rearrangement uses TRBV28 and TRBJ2-7; a possible D gene is TRBD2 (6 bases). Germline V gene lookup returns CDR1 MDHEN and CDR2 SYDVKM. This CDR3 contains 12 residues. Trimming cost V 5 bases and J 4 bases, with 9 bases left between them. CDR3 nucleotide sequence: TGTGCCAGCAGTGGGGAGGTATACGAGCAGTACTTC. Translation: CASSGEVYEQYF.

This clonotype was seen repeatedly, ten times or more. This chain joins TRBV20-1 and TRBJ2-5, with D perhaps being TRBD1 or TRBD2 (5 bases each). V gave up 5 bases and J gave up 4 bases, with 14 bases separating them. This CDR3 spans 13 amino acids. The germline V gene has CDR1 DFQATT and CDR2 SNEGSKA (reference sequence). This CDR3 is CSAGIAGRETQYF. CDR3 coding DNA: TGCAGTGCTGGGATAGCAGGGAGAGAGACCCAGTACTTC.

This clonotype was detected only a few times. The chain joins TRBV24-1 to TRBJ2-1; 7 bases are a match to TRBD1. This CDR3 comprises 16 residues. Germline trimming cut 4 bases from V and 2 bases from J; bases unmatched to any gene: 7. CDR1 is KGHDR, CDR2 SFDVKD, per germline. CDR3 in amino acids: CATSESGTETYNEQFF. The CDR3 region has the DNA TGTGCCACCAGTGAGTCCGGGACAGAGACCTACAATGAGCAGTTCTTC.

This clonotype was observed a few times. The chain employs TRBV7-2 and TRBJ2-7, with D unclear. V was trimmed by 5 bases and J by 5 bases, leaving 7 bases between them. This CDR3 spans 11 amino acids. CDR1 is SGHTA, CDR2 FQGNSA, per germline. This chain's CDR3 is CASSPRHEQYF. The DNA of the CDR3 is TGTGCCAGCAGCCCCAGGCACGAGCAGTACTTC.

This CDR3 reads CASSPPGGRMGYEQYF. The CDR3 region has the DNA TGTGCCAGCAGCCCCCCCGGTGGGAGGATGGGCTACGAGCAGTACTTC. The rearrangement joins TRBV7-9 to TRBJ2-7, with D maybe TRBD2 (6 bases). The germline V gene encodes CDR1 SEHNR and CDR2 FQNEAQ (reference sequence). The CDR3 totals 16 residues. V dropped 5 bases and J dropped 3 bases, with 20 bases sitting between them. Full variable domain (outside the CDR3, taken from reference TRBV7-9 and TRBJ2-7): DTGVSQNPRHKITKRGQNVTFRCDPISEHNRLYWYRQTLGQGPEFLTYFQNEAQLEKSRLLSDRFSAERPKGSFSTLEIQRTEQGDSAMYLCASSPPGGRMGYEQYFGPGTRLTVT.

This clonotype has at least ten counts. The chain joins TRBV10-3 to TRBJ2-1; 14 positions match TRBD2. Germline loops: CDR1 ENHRY, CDR2 SYGVKD. The CDR3 sequence is 15 residues long. V dropped 6 bases and J dropped 7; count of bases not matched to a gene: 5. The CDR3 protein is CAIRGLAGADNEQFF. CDR3 coding DNA: TGTGCCATCAGGGGACTAGCGGGAGCTGATAATGAGCAGTTCTTC.

This clonotype was seen a few times. DNA for the CDR3: TGTGCCAGCAGCGGACTAGCGGGAGAGACCGGGGAGCTGTTTTTT. Protein: CASSGLAGETGELFF. V and J are TRBV2 and TRBJ2-2, with 13 bases fitting TRBD2. V lost 6 bases to trimming and J lost 5 bases; unmatched junction nucleotides: 3. Per the germline V gene, CDR1 is SNHLY and CDR2 is FYNNEI. There are 15 residues in the CDR3.

This clonotype has a handful of counts. CDR3 sequence (DNA): TGCAGCGCCCCGGGACAGGACTCCTACGAGCAGTACTTC. This gives the protein CSAPGQDSYEQYF. The V gene is TRBV29-1, the J gene TRBJ2-7; 8 nucleotides align to TRBD1. The length of the CDR3 is 13 residues. CDR1 is SQVTM, CDR2 ANQGSEA, per germline. V was pared by 7 bases and J by 0 bases, with 5 bases of the junction left unmatched.